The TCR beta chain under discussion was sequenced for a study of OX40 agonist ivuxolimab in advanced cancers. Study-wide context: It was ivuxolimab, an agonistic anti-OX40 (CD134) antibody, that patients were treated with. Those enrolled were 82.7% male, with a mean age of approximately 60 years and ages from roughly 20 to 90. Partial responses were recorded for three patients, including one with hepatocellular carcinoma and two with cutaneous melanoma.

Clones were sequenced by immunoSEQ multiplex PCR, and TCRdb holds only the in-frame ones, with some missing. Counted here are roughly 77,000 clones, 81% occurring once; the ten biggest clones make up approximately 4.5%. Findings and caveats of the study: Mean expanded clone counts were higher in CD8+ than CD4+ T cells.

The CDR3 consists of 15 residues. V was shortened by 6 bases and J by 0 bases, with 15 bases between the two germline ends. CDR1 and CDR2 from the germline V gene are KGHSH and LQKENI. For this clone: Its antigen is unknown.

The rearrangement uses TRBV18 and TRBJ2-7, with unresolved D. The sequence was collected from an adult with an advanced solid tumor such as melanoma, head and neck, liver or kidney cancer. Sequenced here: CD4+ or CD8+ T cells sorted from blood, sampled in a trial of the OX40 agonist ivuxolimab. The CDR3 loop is CASSKGAPSSYEQYF. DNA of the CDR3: TGTGCCAGCTCCAAAGGAGCGCCGAGCTCCTACGAGCAGTACTTC.